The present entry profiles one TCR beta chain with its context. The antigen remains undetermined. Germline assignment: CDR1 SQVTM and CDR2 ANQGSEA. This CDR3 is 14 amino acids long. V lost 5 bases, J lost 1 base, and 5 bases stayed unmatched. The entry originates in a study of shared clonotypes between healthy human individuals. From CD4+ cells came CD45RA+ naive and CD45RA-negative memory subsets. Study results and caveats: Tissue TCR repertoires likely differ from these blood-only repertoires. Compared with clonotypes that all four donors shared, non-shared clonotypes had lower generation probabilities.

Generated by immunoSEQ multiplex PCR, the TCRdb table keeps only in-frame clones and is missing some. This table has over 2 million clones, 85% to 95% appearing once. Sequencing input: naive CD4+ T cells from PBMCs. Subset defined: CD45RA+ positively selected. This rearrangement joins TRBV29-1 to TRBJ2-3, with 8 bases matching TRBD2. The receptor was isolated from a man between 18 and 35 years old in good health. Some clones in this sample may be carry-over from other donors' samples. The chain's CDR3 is CSVRTSMGTDTQYF. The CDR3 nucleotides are TGCAGCGTTAGGACTAGCATGGGCACAGATACGCAGTATTTT.